This TCR beta chain was captured in a study of cytomegalovirus exposure and HLA in healthy donors. Study as a whole: Later analysis reported that the 110 or so validation repertoires shared the platform of the 650 to 700 first-cohort repertoires. Whole-study results and caveats: Rarity characterized most TCR sequences, yet some public TCRs appeared in many donors. Cytomegalovirus status was reportedly diagnosed by the classifier with high specificity and sensitivity.

Trimming took off 6 bases at V and 4 bases at J, with 11 bases between the two ends. CDR3 length: 13 amino acids. CDR1 is MNHEY, CDR2 SVGAGI, per germline. Here immunoSEQ multiplex PCR was the method, and the copy in TCRdb shows in-frame clones only, minus some. The data show 200,000 to 300,000 clones, with roughly 88% seen just once and approximately 3% held by the top ten. In the case of this clone: The antigen remains unidentified.

The validation cohort, a group of more than 100 subjects, included the donors and was separate from the roughly 670-subject first cohort. The receptor comes from a woman aged 25 to 39 in good health and CMV-seronegative. The gene calls are TRBV6-5 and TRBJ2-3; D possibly corresponds to TRBD2 (6 bases). Specimen: PBMCs. DNA of the CDR3: TGTGCCAGCAGGGAGGGAGTCCCAGATACGCAGTATTTT. Protein sequence: CASREGVPDTQYF.